This is a list of T cell receptor beta chains from one sample in a study of OX40 agonist ivuxolimab in advanced cancers. This table comes from immunoSEQ multiplex PCR, and its TCRdb copy is limited to in-frame clones, with some not included. Of under 25,000 clones in the sample, 70% to 75% were seen once. The material was CD4+ or CD8+ T cells sorted from blood, obtained in a trial of the OX40 agonist ivuxolimab. The receptors derive from an adult with an advanced solid tumor such as melanoma, head and neck, liver or kidney cancer. CDR3s include the opening cysteine and the closing phenylalanine or tryptophan. Each record gives: D gene, V gene, J gene, clone size, CDR3 DNA, CDR3 protein. D genes are given only for firm matches. Rows give clone size only sometimes, using once, few, many, or a class for an expanded clone.

>TRBD2|TRBV6-6|TRBJ2-5|once
TGTGCCAGCAGCATGCCGGTAGGACTAGCGGAGACCCAGTACTTC
CASSMPVGLAETQYF
>NA|TRBV6-1|TRBJ1-3|NA
TGTGCCAGCATCCCAGGGAACTCTGGAAACACCATATATTTT
CASIPGNSGNTIYF
>NA|TRBV19|TRBJ1-2|NA
TGTGCCAGTAGTATAGATCTGCCCGGATACGACTATGGCTACACCTTC
CASSIDLPGYDYGYTF
>NA|TRBV28|TRBJ2-2|NA
TGTGCCAGCAGTCTCGGACTACTTTTCGGGGAGCTGTTTTTT
CASSLGLLFGELFF
>NA|TRBV15|TRBJ1-2|few
TGTGCCACCAGCAGGGCAACAGGGACGGGTGGCTACACCTTC
CATSRATGTGGYTF
>TRBD1|TRBV6-5|TRBJ2-5|NA
TGTGCCAGCAGTTACTTGGACAGGGATGAGACCCAGTACTTC
CASSYLDRDETQYF
>NA|TRBV7-6|TRBJ1-1|few
TGTGCCAGCAGCTTCGACAGCTACACTGAAGCTTTCTTT
CASSFDSYTEAFF
>NA|TRBV4-3|TRBJ1-1|NA
TGCGCCAGCAGCCAAGAGGGGGAAACTGAAGCTTTCTTT
CASSQEGETEAFF
>TRBD1|TRBV5-5|TRBJ2-7|few
TGTGCCAGCAGCTGGACAGGGGGTAGCTCCTACGAGCAGTACTTC
CASSWTGGSSYEQYF
>NA|TRBV29-1|TRBJ2-7|NA
TGCAGCGTTGAAGGGGGAACAGACTCCTACGAGCAGTACTTC
CSVEGGTDSYEQYF
>TRBD2|TRBV28|TRBJ2-3|NA
TGTGCCAGCAATTCTAGCGGAGCTACAGATACGCAGTATTTT
CASNSSGATDTQYF
>NA|TRBV19|TRBJ2-3|NA
TGTGCCAGTAGTATTTCCCCAGGACCCGGCACAGATACGCAGTATTTT
CASSISPGPGTDTQYF
>NA|TRBV6-5|TRBJ2-3|few
TGTGCCAGCGGAATCTCCCACGCGACGCAGTATTTT
CASGISHATQYF
>NA|TRBV5-8|TRBJ2-7|NA
TGTGCCAGCAGCTGGGAACAGTACTTC
CASSWEQYF
>NA|TRBV19|TRBJ1-5|NA
TGTGCCAGTAGTATACCTACGACAGTCAATCAGCCCCAGCATTTT
CASSIPTTVNQPQHF
>NA|TRBV7-9|TRBJ2-2|NA
TGTGCCAGCAGCTTGGGGGGGACAATCGGGGAGCTGTTTTTT
CASSLGGTIGELFF
>NA|TRBV7-8|TRBJ2-2|few
TGTGCCAGTAGCACCGGGGAGCTGTTTTTT
CASSTGELFF
>TRBD1|TRBV7-9|TRBJ1-2|NA
TGTGCCAGCAGCTTGGAGACAGGGGGTTTTTACTATGGCTACACCTTC
CASSLETGGFYYGYTF
>TRBD1|TRBV9|TRBJ2-2|NA
TGTGCCAGCAGCGTACCCCGTACAGGGGATACCGGGGAGCTGTTTTTT
CASSVPRTGDTGELFF
>TRBD1|TRBV28|TRBJ1-1|NA
TGTGCCAGCACCCCCGGGACAGGGAACACTGAAGCTTTCTTT
CASTPGTGNTEAFF
>NA|TRBV5-4|TRBJ1-2|NA
TGTGCCAGCAGCCCTGGGGGGGCTAACTATGGCTACACCTTC
CASSPGGANYGYTF
>TRBD2|TRBV2|TRBJ2-7|NA
TGTGCCAGAAAGCGGGAGAATGTCTACGAGCAGTACTTC
CARKRENVYEQYF
>NA|TRBV15|TRBJ2-7|NA
TGTGCCACCAGCATCGGCCCCGCCTACGAGCAGTACTTC
CATSIGPAYEQYF
>TRBD1|TRBV9|TRBJ2-7|NA
TGTGCCAGCAGCGCAGGACAGGGGGACGAGCAGTACTTC
CASSAGQGDEQYF
>NA|TRBV6-5|TRBJ1-2|few
TGTGCCAGCAGTTACCGCGAGGGCGGCGGCTACACCTTC
CASSYREGGGYTF
>NA|TRBV9|TRBJ1-1|NA
TGTGCCAGCAGTCAAGAGGGGTACACTGAAGCTTTCTTT
CASSQEGYTEAFF
>TRBD1|TRBV30|TRBJ2-1|NA
TGTGCCTGGAGTCTTACCGGGACAGCTTACAATGAGCAGTTCTTC
CAWSLTGTAYNEQFF
>NA|TRBV5-6|TRBJ1-4|NA
TGTGCCAGCAGCTTGTCCCAGGGAAGCTGGTTTTTT
CASSLSQGSWFF
>TRBD2|TRBV5-6|TRBJ2-7|NA
TGTGCCAGCAGCTTTTTAGCGGGGGGCTACGAGCAGTACTTC
CASSFLAGGYEQYF
>NA|TRBV5-6|TRBJ2-3|NA
TGTGCCAGCAGCTTGGAACTTTACAACACAGATACGCAGTATTTT
CASSLELYNTDTQYF
>TRBD1|TRBV10-2|TRBJ2-7|few
TGCGCCAGCAGCCTCGCGACAGGGGACTACGAGCAGTACTTC
CASSLATGDYEQYF
>NA|TRBV25-1|TRBJ2-7|NA
TGTGCCAGCAGTGACTCCTACGAGCAGTACTTC
CASSDSYEQYF
>NA|TRBV7-6|TRBJ2-1|NA
TGTGCCAGCAGCTTACTAGGGGCCAATGAGCAGTTCTTC
CASSLLGANEQFF